This TCR beta chain stems from a study of chemoradiotherapy in HPV16-positive cancers. With respect to this clone: Its antigen is unidentified.

The CDR3 extends over 15 amino acids. The ends lost 0 bases at V and 2 bases at J; junction bases unmatched: 3. Germline CDR1 and CDR2: SGHRS and YFSETQ. The method was immunoSEQ multiplex PCR; TCRdb's version includes in-frame clones alone and lacks a portion of them. Here the sample spans 13,000 or so clones, 70% to 90% being singletons. General study points: Candidate HPV-specific clones and E7-related TCR motifs grew in tumor during treatment. Better recurrence-free survival went with HPV-responsive T-cell expansion in HPV16-positive patients.

The receptor comes from a human donor with HPV-associated anogenital cancer. This chain connects TRBV5-1 to TRBJ2-3, with 7 positions matching TRBD2. The material was blood, obtained from a patient who underwent chemoradiotherapy. CDR3 bases: TGCGCCAGCAGCTTGGGGCGGGGGTTCACAGATACGCAGTATTTT. Its protein is CASSLGRGFTDTQYF. The full variable domain, with the rest looked up from reference TRBV5-1 and TRBJ2-3, is KAGVTQTPRYLIKTRGQQVTLSCSPISGHRSVSWYQQTPGQGLQFLFEYFSETQRNKGNFPGRFSGRQFSNSRSEMNVSTLELGDSALYLCASSLGRGFTDTQYFGPGTRLTVL.